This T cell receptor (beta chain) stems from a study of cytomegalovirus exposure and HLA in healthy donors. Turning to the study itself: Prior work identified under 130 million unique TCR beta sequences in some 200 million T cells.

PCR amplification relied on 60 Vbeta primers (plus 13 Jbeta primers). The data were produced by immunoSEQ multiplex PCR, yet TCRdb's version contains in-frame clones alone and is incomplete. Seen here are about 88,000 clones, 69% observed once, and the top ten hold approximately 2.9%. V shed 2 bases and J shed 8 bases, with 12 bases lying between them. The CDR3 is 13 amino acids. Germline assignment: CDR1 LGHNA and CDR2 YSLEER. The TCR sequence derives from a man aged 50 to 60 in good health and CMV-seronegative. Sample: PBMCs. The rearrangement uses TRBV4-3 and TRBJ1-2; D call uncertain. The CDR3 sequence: CASSQTLAGGYTF. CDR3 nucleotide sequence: TGCGCCAGCAGCCAAACGCTGGCGGGGGGCTACACCTTC.